Following are 19 T cell receptor beta chains from one sample sequenced in a study of shared T cell receptors in the human thymus. The data were produced by immunoSEQ multiplex PCR, yet TCRdb's version contains in-frame clones alone and is incomplete. The data show approximately 660,000 clones, approximately 88% seen once. This sample also belongs to another study, concerning human thymus T cells.

Sequences were obtained from thymocytes. The origin of the receptors is a boy less than two years old with a congenital heart defect.

The chain couples TRBV7-5 to TRBJ2-5; whether TRBD2, the table's D call, matches the DNA was not checked. TRBV7-5 counts as a pseudogene. The CDR3 sequence is 14 residues long. CDR3 protein: CARSPGVHQETQYF. CDR3 coding DNA: TGTGCCAGAAGCCCCGGGGTCCACCAAGAGACCCAGTACTTC.

The chain has TRBV30 and TRBJ1-5; D might be TRBD1 (5 bases). Per germline, CDR1 GTSNPN and CDR2 SVGIG (reference sequence). This CDR3 is built from 14 residues. V lost 5 bases, J lost 3 bases, and 14 bases lay in between. The chain's CDR3 is CAWSRRGSNQPQHF. The CDR3 DNA reads TGTGCCTGGTCCCGCCGGGGGTCCAATCAGCCCCAGCATTTT.

On this clone itself: In the same sample, other DNA sequences code for this CDR3. The CDR3 here is CASSPGAETQYF. For the CDR3, the DNA is TGTGCCAGCTCACCGGGGGCAGAGACCCAGTACTTC. This rearrangement joins TRBV18 to TRBJ2-5; weak D call: TRBD1 (6 bases). Germline CDR1 reads KGHSH; CDR2 reads LQKENI. This CDR3 is built from 12 residues. Trimming shortened V by 3 bases and J by 4 bases, and 6 bases separated the two germline ends.

The chain couples TRBV2 to TRBJ1-1, with D possibly matching TRBD1 (5 bases). Trimming left V 6 bases short and J 1 base short, with 9 bases between. This CDR3 region has 13 residues. Germline CDR1 SNHLY, CDR2 FYNNEI. The DNA of the CDR3 is TGTGCCAGCAGAGCAGGGCCGAACACTGAAGCTTTCTTT. Translating gives CASRAGPNTEAFF.

This rearrangement joins TRBV7-9 to TRBJ2-1; D is ambiguous. This CDR3 has 14 residues. CDR1 and CDR2 from the germline V gene are SEHNR and FQNEAQ (reference sequence). The germline V and J ends were trimmed by 8 bases and 4 bases, with 15 bases remaining between them. CDR3 sequence (DNA): TGTGCCAGCCCCAATTCGCGGAGATACAATGAGCAGTTCTTC. This gives the protein CASPNSRRYNEQFF.

This CDR3 reads CASSQDVTGPPYNEQFF. Written as DNA, the CDR3 is TGTGCCAGCAGCCAAGATGTCACAGGGCCCCCCTACAATGAGCAGTTCTTC. The genes are TRBV4-2 and TRBJ2-1, with D tentatively TRBD1 (6 bases). The CDR3 contains 17 residues. CDR1 is LGHNA, CDR2 YNFKEQ, per germline. The V and J ends lost 0 bases and 2 bases respectively, with 14 bases between them.

The V and J genes are TRBV6-1 and TRBJ2-7, with 8 bases identical to TRBD1. V shed 7 bases, J shed 2 bases, and the junction held 4 bases outside the gene matches. The CDR3 length is 13 residues. Germline lookup yields CDR1 MNHNS and CDR2 SASEGT. Here the CDR3 reads CASKDRGAYEQYF. In DNA form, the CDR3 reads TGTGCCAGCAAAGACAGGGGCGCCTACGAGCAGTACTTC.

This chain connects TRBV11-2 to TRBJ2-5; 7 bases are shared with TRBD1. The CDR3 is 12 amino acids. The V gene's germline CDR1 is SGHAT and CDR2 FQNNGV. V shed 5 bases, J shed 9 bases, and the junction held 6 bases outside the gene matches. CDR3 sequence (DNA): TGTGCCAGCAGCGGAGACAGGGCCGCCCAGTACTTC. This translates into CASSGDRAAQYF.

The chain is built from TRBV7-3 and TRBJ2-2; D might be TRBD2 (5 bases). This CDR3 is 19 amino acids long. Per the germline V gene, CDR1 is SGHTA and CDR2 is FQGTGA. The V end was cut by 5 bases, the J end by 1 base, with 23 bases between. The CDR3 is CASSPLPWAEVVNTGELFF. DNA for the CDR3: TGTGCCAGCAGCCCTCTCCCTTGGGCGGAGGTTGTGAACACCGGGGAGCTGTTTTTT.

The CDR3, as DNA: TGCGCCAGCAGCCAAGCCACAGGGGGTAGGACCTACGAGCAGTACTTC. Translated: CASSQATGGRTYEQYF. The chain employs TRBV4-3 and TRBJ2-7; TRBD1 matches 8 bases. The germline CDR1 and CDR2 sequences are LGHNA and YSLEER. The CDR3 is 16 amino acids. After removal of 1 base from V and 2 bases from J, the junction contained 7 bases not matched to a gene.

The chain carries TRBV4-3 and TRBJ1-2; D call uncertain. V gave up 2 bases and J gave up 8 bases, with 18 bases separating them. The CDR3 sequence is 15 residues long. Germline V gene sequence: CDR1 LGHNA, CDR2 YSLEER. CDR3 residues: CASSQSGYYLGGYTF. CDR3 sequence (DNA): TGCGCCAGCAGCCAATCCGGGTATTATTTAGGCGGCTACACCTTC.

The chain uses TRBV6-1 and TRBJ2-7; D unresolved. The V gene lost 2 bases and the J gene lost 6 bases, with 17 bases spanning the gap. This CDR3 region has 15 residues. Germline V gives CDR1 MNHNS, CDR2 SASEGT. CDR3 sequence reads: CASSEPGRPLREQYF. DNA of the CDR3: TGTGCCAGCAGTGAACCGGGTAGACCTCTACGCGAGCAGTACTTC.

The gene calls are TRBV29-1 and TRBJ2-3, with 14 nucleotides matching TRBD2. Per the germline V gene, CDR1 is SQVTM and CDR2 is ANQGSEA. The CDR3 runs to 17 residues. Unmatched junction bases numbered 12, after V lost 4 bases and J lost 6 bases. The CDR3 sequence is CSVGTSGGRVAGDTQYF. The CDR3 DNA reads TGCAGCGTTGGGACTAGCGGGGGGAGGGTAGCAGGGGATACGCAGTATTTT.

This clone was observed a few times. The J gene is TRBJ2-6, the V gene TRBV14; 9 nucleotides align to TRBD1. CDR1 and CDR2 from the germline V gene are SGHDN and FVKESK. The CDR3 has 19 residues. V was clipped by 0 bases and J by 4 bases; unmatched bases: 10. The CDR3, as DNA: TGTGCCAGCAGCCAAGAGGGACAGGGATCAAGGTCGGGGGCCAACGTCCTGACTTTC. Protein: CASSQEGQGSRSGANVLTF.

This sequence joins TRBV27 and TRBJ2-4; 8 bases are a match to TRBD1. Germline V gives CDR1 MNHEY, CDR2 SMNVEV (reference sequence). There are 21 residues in the CDR3. Trimming took 2 bases from V and 3 from J; bases not matched to a gene: 21. CDR3 nucleotides: TGTGCCAGCAGTTTAAGAGGGGACTTGGGACAGGTGGAGGTGTACAAAAACATTCAGTACTTC. It codes for CASSLRGDLGQVEVYKNIQYF.

The rearrangement uses TRBV7-4 and TRBJ2-1; 12 nucleotides line up with TRBD2. Germline V gene lookup returns CDR1 SGHVT and CDR2 SQSDAQ. With 3 bases clipped from V and 2 bases from J, the junction kept 17 bases outside the gene matches. The CDR3 runs to 21 residues. In nucleotides, the CDR3 is TGTGCCAGCAGCTTTTGTCGGGGACACAGGACTAGCGGGACGCCCTACAATGAGCAGTTCTTC. It translates to CASSFCRGHRTSGTPYNEQFF.

The chain is built from TRBV27 and TRBJ1-5, with 7 bases lining up with TRBD1. The CDR3 sequence is 13 residues long. CDR1 is MNHEY and CDR2 is SMNVEV in the germline V gene (reference sequence). J lost 7 bases, V lost 5 bases, and 5 bases had no gene match. CDR3 loop: CASSQGGGQPQHF. The CDR3, as DNA: TGTGCCAGCAGTCAGGGGGGCGGACAGCCCCAGCATTTT.

The rearrangement uses TRBV4-2 and TRBJ2-5; 10 bases agree with TRBD2. Germline CDR1 LGHNA, CDR2 YNFKEQ. CDR3 size: 16 residues. Unmatched junction bases numbered 15, after V lost 4 bases and J lost 10 bases. CDR3 sequence: CASSPKSGRGPGDQYF. CDR3 bases: TGTGCCAGCAGCCCCAAGAGCGGGAGGGGTCCAGGGGACCAGTACTTC.

This chain uses TRBV2 with TRBJ2-5; D possibly corresponds to TRBD2 (5 bases). V gave up 9 bases and J gave up 2 bases, with 7 bases separating them. CDR3 length: 11 residues. Germline CDR1 SNHLY, CDR2 FYNNEI. Written as DNA, the CDR3 is TGTGCCAGGCGGAGGCAAGAGACCCAGTACTTC. It is translated as CARRRQETQYF.